A single TCR beta chain is shown here with its context. This could be a read error, since a much larger clone is one nucleotide away. Per the germline V gene, CDR1 is SGDLS and CDR2 is YYNGEE. This CDR3 contains 18 residues. The data are from a study of shared clonotypes between healthy human individuals. Sequencing used immunoSEQ multiplex PCR; TCRdb keeps in-frame clones, though not all of them. The table has some 490,000 clones, 78% seen once. The chain has TRBV9 and TRBJ2-7; the match to TRBD2 covers 12 bases. The source material was PBMCs. The TCR was taken from a middle-aged woman in good health. Some clones in this sample may be carry-over from other donors' samples. The CDR3 spells CAGSVAPYGLAGTYEQYF. The CDR3, as DNA: TGTGCCGGCAGCGTAGCCCCCTATGGACTAGCGGGAACCTACGAGCAGTACTTC.